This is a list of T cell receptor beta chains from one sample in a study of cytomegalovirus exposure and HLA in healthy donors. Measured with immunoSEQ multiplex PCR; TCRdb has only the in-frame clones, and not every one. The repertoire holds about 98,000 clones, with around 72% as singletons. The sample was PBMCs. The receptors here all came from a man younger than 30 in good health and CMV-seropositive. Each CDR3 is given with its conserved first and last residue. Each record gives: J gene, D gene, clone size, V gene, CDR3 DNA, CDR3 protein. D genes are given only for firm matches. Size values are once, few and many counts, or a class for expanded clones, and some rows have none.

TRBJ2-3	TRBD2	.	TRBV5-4	TGTGCCAGCAGCTTGGCCCGCGGGGGGGCCGTTGATACGCAGTATTTT	CASSLARGGAVDTQYF
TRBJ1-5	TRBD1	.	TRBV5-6	TGTGCCAGCAGCTTAGGACAGGGGAATAGCAATCAGCCCCAGCATTTT	CASSLGQGNSNQPQHF
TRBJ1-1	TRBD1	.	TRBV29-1	TGCAGCGCCGTGGGACAGGGGGCTTACACTGAAGCTTTCTTT	CSAVGQGAYTEAFF
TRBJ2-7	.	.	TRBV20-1	TGCAGTGCTTCTCCCTACGAGCAGTACTTC	CSASPYEQYF
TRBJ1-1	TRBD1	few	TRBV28	TGTGCCAGCAGTGTTCTACAGGGGGAGACTGAAGCTTTCTTT	CASSVLQGETEAFF
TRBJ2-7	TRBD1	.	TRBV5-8	TGTGCCAGCAGCCTCGGACAGGGCCTTGCCTACGAGCAGTACTTC	CASSLGQGLAYEQYF
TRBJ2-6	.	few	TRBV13	TGTGCCAGCAGCTTAGGGGGGAGGGTCCTGACTTTC	CASSLGGRVLTF
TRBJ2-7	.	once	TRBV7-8	TGTGCCAGCAGCCCCAGGGACGAGCAGTACTTC	CASSPRDEQYF
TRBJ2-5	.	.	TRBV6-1	TGTGCCAGCAGTGTTCAGGTCGGGGGTGGGGGAGAGACCCAGTACTTC	CASSVQVGGGGETQYF
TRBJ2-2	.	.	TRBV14	TGTGCCAGCAGCCTAAATACCCCAGGGTGGACCGGGGAGCTGTTTTTT	CASSLNTPGWTGELFF
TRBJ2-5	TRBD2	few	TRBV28	TGTGCCAGCAGTTACTCCTGGACTAGCGGAGCCAAAGAGACCCAGTACTTC	CASSYSWTSGAKETQYF
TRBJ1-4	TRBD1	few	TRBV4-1	TGCGCCAGCAGCCAAGATAGAGAGACAGGGGACAGGGATGGTGAAAAACTGTTTTTT	CASSQDRETGDRDGEKLFF